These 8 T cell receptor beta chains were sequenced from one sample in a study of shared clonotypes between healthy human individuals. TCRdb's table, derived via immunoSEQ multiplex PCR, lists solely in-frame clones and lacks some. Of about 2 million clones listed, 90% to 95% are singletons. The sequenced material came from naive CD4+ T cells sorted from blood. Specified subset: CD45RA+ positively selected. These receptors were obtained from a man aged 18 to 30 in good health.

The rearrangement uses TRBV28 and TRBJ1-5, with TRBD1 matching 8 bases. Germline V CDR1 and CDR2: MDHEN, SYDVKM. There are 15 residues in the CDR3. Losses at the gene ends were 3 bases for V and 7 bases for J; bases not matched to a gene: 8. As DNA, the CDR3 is TGTGCCAGCAGTTTGCGGGACAGGCCTGCCCAGCCCCAGCATTTT. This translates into CASSLRDRPAQPQHF.

The CDR3 protein is CASSLLTPGQGAKNGYTF. CDR3 nucleotides: TGTGCCAGCAGCTTGCTGACCCCGGGACAGGGGGCCAAGAATGGCTACACCTTC. The J gene is TRBJ1-2, the V gene TRBV7-9, with 12 bases lining up with TRBD1. There are 18 residues in the CDR3. The V gene's germline CDR1 is SEHNR and CDR2 FQNEAQ (reference sequence). V lost 3 bases and J lost 6; bases outside the gene matches: 14. Together with reference TRBV7-9 and TRBJ1-2, the CDR3 gives the full variable domain: DTGVSQNPRHKITKRGQNVTFRCDPISEHNRLYWYRQTLGQGPEFLTYFQNEAQLEKSRLLSDRFSAERPKGSFSTLEIQRTEQGDSAMYLCASSLLTPGQGAKNGYTFGSGTRLTVV.

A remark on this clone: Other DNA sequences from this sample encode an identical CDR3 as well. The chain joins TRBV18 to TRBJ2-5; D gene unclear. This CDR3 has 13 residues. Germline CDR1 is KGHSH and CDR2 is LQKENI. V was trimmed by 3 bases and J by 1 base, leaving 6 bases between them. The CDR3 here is CASSPGSQETQYF. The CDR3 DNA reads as TGTGCCAGCTCACCGGGATCCCAAGAGACCCAGTACTTC.

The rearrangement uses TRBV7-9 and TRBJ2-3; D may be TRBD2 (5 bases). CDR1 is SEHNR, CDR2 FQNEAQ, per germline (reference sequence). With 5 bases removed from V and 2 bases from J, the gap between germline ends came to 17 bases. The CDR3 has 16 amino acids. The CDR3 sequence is CASSPPVERNTDTQYF. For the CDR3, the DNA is TGTGCCAGCAGCCCCCCAGTAGAGCGGAACACAGATACGCAGTATTTT.

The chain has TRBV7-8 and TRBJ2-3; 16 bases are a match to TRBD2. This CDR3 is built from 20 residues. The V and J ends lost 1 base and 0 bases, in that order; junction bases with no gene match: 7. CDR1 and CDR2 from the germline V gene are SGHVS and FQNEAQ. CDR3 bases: TGTGCCAGCAGCTTAGTTGGGACTAGCGGGAGGGCCCGGAGCACAGATACGCAGTATTTT. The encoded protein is CASSLVGTSGRARSTDTQYF.

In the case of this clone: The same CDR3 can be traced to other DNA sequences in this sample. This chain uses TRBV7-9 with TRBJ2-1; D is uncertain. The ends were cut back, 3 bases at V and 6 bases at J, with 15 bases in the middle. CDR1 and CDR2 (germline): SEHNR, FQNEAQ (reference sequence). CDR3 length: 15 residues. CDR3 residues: CASSLGSQMSNEQFF. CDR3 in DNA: TGTGCCAGCAGCTTGGGAAGCCAGATGAGCAATGAGCAGTTCTTC.

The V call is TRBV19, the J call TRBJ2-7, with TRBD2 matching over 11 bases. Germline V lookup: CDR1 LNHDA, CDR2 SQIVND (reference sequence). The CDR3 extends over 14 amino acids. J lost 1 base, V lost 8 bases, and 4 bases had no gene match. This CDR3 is CASAGTSGSYEQYF. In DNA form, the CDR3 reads TGTGCCAGTGCGGGGACTAGCGGATCCTACGAGCAGTACTTC.

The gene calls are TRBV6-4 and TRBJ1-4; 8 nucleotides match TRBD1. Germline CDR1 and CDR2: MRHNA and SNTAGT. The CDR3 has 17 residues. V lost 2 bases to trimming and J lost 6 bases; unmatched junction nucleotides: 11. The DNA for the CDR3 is TGTGCCAGCAGTGACCGAGGACAGGGTGGCTGGGATGAAAAACTGTTTTTT. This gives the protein CASSDRGQGGWDEKLFF.